This T cell receptor beta chain appears in the sequencing data of a study of cytomegalovirus exposure and HLA in healthy donors. V gave up 4 bases and J gave up 9 bases, with 6 bases separating them. Per germline, CDR1 MNHNS and CDR2 SASEGT. The length of the CDR3 is 10 residues. The table came from immunoSEQ multiplex PCR; TCRdb's copy has only in-frame clones and leaves some out. The table has 250,000 to 350,000 clones, around 90% seen once; the top ten hold approximately 1%. General study results and limits: A few chains linked to CMV were shown in vitro to be specific for CMV antigens. A later analysis found first-cohort TCR clusters tended to co-occur in the 95 to 150 validation repertoires.

This clone was detected only a few times. Its antigen is undetermined. The TCR comes from a woman aged 25 to 39 in good health and CMV-seropositive. The source material was PBMCs. The V and J genes are TRBV6-1 and TRBJ1-1, with no clear D. CDR3: CASSVEKAFF. As DNA, the CDR3 is TGTGCCAGCAGTGTTGAAAAAGCTTTCTTT.